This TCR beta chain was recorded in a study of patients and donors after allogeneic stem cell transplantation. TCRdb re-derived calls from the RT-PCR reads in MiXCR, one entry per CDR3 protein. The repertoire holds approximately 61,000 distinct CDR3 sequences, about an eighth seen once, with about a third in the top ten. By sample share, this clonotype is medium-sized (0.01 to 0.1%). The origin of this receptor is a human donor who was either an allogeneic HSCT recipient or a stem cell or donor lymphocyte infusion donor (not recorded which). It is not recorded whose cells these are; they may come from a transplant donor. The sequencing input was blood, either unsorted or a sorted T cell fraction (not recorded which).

CDR3 amino acids: CATGGLVEETQYF. CDR3 DNA sequence: TGTGCCACCGGGGGACTAGTCGAAGAGACCCAGTACTTC. The chain carries TRBV27 and TRBJ2-5; 8 bases agree with TRBD2. There are 13 residues in the CDR3. Germline CDR1 reads MNHEY; CDR2 reads SMNVEV (reference sequence). J lost 3 bases, V lost 10 bases, and 7 bases had no gene match.